The 7 T cell receptor beta chains listed next were all sequenced from one sample in a study of graft-versus-host responses after intestinal transplantation. TCRdb keeps only in-frame clones here, not all; method: immunoSEQ multiplex PCR. There are around 90,000 clones in the sample; about 93% occur only once, and 0.45% to 0.6% lies in the top ten. Their antigens remain unidentified. The sample consisted of unstimulated CD8+ T cells sorted from spleen or lymph node cells, taken before intestinal transplant. These TCRs come from a human donor who received an intestinal transplant.

V usage is TRBV18 and J usage is TRBJ2-7; D uncertain. V was cut by 2 bases and J by 0 bases, with 8 bases left in between. This CDR3 is 14 amino acids long. CDR1 is KGHSH, CDR2 LQKENI, per germline. The CDR3 spells CASSPTPVSYEQYF. CDR3 in DNA: TGTGCCAGCTCACCAACACCAGTCTCCTACGAGCAGTACTTC.

The chain employs TRBV6-5 and TRBJ2-3; no clear D. V lost 6 bases and J lost 4, with 14 bases in between. Germline values: CDR1 MNHEY, CDR2 SVGAGI. CDR3 length: 14 amino acids. The CDR3 protein is CASSKLVRSDTQYF. CDR3 bases: TGTGCCAGCAGCAAGCTAGTTCGTTCAGATACGCAGTATTTT.

The chain has TRBV6-5 and TRBJ2-3; 9 bases are a match to TRBD1. This CDR3 is 16 amino acids long. Per the germline V gene, CDR1 is MNHEY and CDR2 is SVGAGI. V gave up 4 bases and J gave up 5 bases; unmatched junction bases: 10. CDR3 in DNA: TGTGCCAGCAGTTGGAAACAGGGGGCGGAGGGAGATACGCAGTATTTT. Translating it yields CASSWKQGAEGDTQYF.

V usage is TRBV7-3 and J usage is TRBJ2-3; tentatively, D is TRBD2 (6 bases). Germline V lookup: CDR1 SGHTA, CDR2 FQGTGA. Between the trimmed V and J ends, which lost 6 bases and 9 bases, there was a span of 19 bases. CDR3 length: 14 amino acids. In DNA form, the CDR3 reads TGTGCCAGCAGTGATAGTCCGGGGGAAGCAACGCAGTATTTT. Translating gives CASSDSPGEATQYF.

This chain uses TRBV6-1 with TRBJ2-3, with 9 bases that match TRBD2. This CDR3 spans 16 amino acids. Trimming at V came to 2 bases and at J to 0 bases, leaving 3 bases not matched to a gene. CDR1 and CDR2 from the germline V gene are MNHNS and SASEGT. This chain's CDR3 is CASSERRGGSTDTQYF. CDR3 DNA: TGTGCCAGCAGTGAACGGCGGGGGGGGAGCACAGATACGCAGTATTTT.

The chain employs TRBV19 and TRBJ2-7; 11 bases align to TRBD2. The CDR3 loop spans 14 amino acids. Germline assignment: CDR1 LNHDA and CDR2 SQIVND (reference sequence). J gave up 0 bases and V 8 bases, and 3 bases lay outside the gene matches. The CDR3 DNA reads as TGTGCCAGTTCTAGCGGGGGGAACTCCTACGAGCAGTACTTC. Encoded protein: CASSSGGNSYEQYF.

This chain joins TRBV20-1 and TRBJ2-7; D not certain. Trimming left V 3 bases short and J 4 bases short, with 7 bases between. The CDR3 covers 11 residues. Germline CDR1 is DFQATT and CDR2 is SNEGSKA (reference sequence). The CDR3 is CSASSGYEQYF. CDR3 coding DNA: TGCAGTGCTAGTTCCGGGTACGAGCAGTACTTC.